This T cell receptor beta chain was captured in a study of Ad26.COV2.S vaccination and SARS-CoV-2 variants (dated by TCRdb to the early 2020s). Regarding the complete study: TCRbeta repertoire sequencing served as the tool for gauging how specific and how broad the SARS-CoV-2-reactive T cell receptors were following Ad26.COV2.S vaccination. The TCR-sequenced set comprised around 30 samples: around 20 Ad26.COV2.S vaccine recipients, 5 placebo recipients and 8 SARS-CoV-2 convalescent individuals.

Per the publication, the time point label means: individuals recovered from natural SARS-CoV-2 infection. As to this clone: The antigen this receptor binds is unknown. Base qualities are missing; no much larger clone stands one base away.

The immunoSEQ Assay was the method used to sequence TCRbeta CDR3 regions. After extraction, genomic DNA underwent amplification by bias-controlled multiplex PCR, followed by high-throughput sequencing. As for the original processing: Collapsing and filtering of sequences were performed to quantify the absolute abundance of each unique TCRbeta CDR3 region. T cell fraction was estimated by normalizing TCRbeta template counts to usable DNA, which was measured by amplifying reference genes present in all nucleated cells. Repertoire TCRs were annotated as SARS-CoV-2-specific when V gene, CDR3 amino acid sequence and J gene were exactly matched to a known reactive TCR set. MIRA supplied the reference SARS-CoV-2 TCR set, which was filtered for enrichment in COVID-19-positive ImmuneCODE repertoires so that public or cross-reactive TCRs were removed. Using the MIRA antigens, annotated TCRs were further analysed by specific ORF or by position within an ORF. Depth was the summed frequency of annotated unique rearrangements, while breadth was defined as annotated unique rearrangements over total unique productive rearrangements. Two-sided Wilcoxon rank-sum tests were used to compare TCR breadth between groups. This is the immuneACCESS table as TCRdb keeps it, with only in-frame sequences that have V and J called. A part of the clones is gone; compared with another copy, unresolved V genes explain less than half, and the rest is unexplained. V and J calls and clone size are given by that table; D and trimming were obtained from the DNA. The sample includes 300,000 to 400,000 clones, with approximately 90% observed a single time. The ten largest clones add up to 3% to 5% of the sample.

Points the paper makes about the study in general: Vaccine and placebo recipients had similar non-spike TCR breadth, a finding consistent with the vaccine containing only spike. Ad26.COV2.S recipients had higher spike-specific TCR breadth than placebo recipients (P = 0.0014). After vaccination, substantial breadth of spike-specific CD8+ and CD4+ T cell responses was reported. The authors noted that total T cell responses may have been underestimated by the TCR breadth and depth analyses.

The specimen was peripheral blood, collected after recovery from COVID-19. This TCR was sampled from a human donor who had recovered from COVID-19.

This receptor carries the CDR3 CASRRVADSPLHF. The DNA sequence is TGTGCCAGCAGAAGAGTCGCGGATTCACCCCTCCACTTT. The chain couples TRBV12-3 or TRBV12-4 to TRBJ1-6, with the D gene not clear enough to name. From the cysteine up to the phenylalanine, the CDR3 has a length of 13 residues. Only the CDR3 portion is preserved as DNA: 39 bases, with reading frame beginning at the first base. V loses 6 bases, J loses 8 bases, and the germline ends lie 11 bases apart.